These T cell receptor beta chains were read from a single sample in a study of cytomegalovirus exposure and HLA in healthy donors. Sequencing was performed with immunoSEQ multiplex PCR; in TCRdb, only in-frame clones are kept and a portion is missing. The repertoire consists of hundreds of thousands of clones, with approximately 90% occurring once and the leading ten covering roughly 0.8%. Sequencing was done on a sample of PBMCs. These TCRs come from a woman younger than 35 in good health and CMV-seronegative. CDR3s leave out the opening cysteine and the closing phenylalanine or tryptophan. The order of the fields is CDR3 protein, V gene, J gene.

cdr3_aa: ASREDVSRRSGNTIY
v_call: TRBV2
j_call: TRBJ1-3

cdr3_aa: ASSPPVRDQETQY
v_call: TRBV18
j_call: TRBJ2-5

cdr3_aa: ASGGGQPQH
v_call: TRBV6-6
j_call: TRBJ1-5

cdr3_aa: ASSHQGFRTEAF
v_call: TRBV4-2
j_call: TRBJ1-1

cdr3_aa: ASSESGGYNEQF
v_call: TRBV6-1
j_call: TRBJ2-1

cdr3_aa: ASSPTRTGTGINGYT
v_call: TRBV4-1
j_call: TRBJ1-2

cdr3_aa: ATAEGRSYEQY
v_call: TRBV15
j_call: TRBJ2-7

cdr3_aa: ASSSSGYYEQY
v_call: TRBV7-2
j_call: TRBJ2-7

cdr3_aa: ASRFEYQPQH
v_call: TRBV19
j_call: TRBJ1-5

cdr3_aa: ASSSPLAGSYNEQF
v_call: TRBV7-2
j_call: TRBJ2-1

cdr3_aa: ASSSATVAKNIQY
v_call: TRBV27
j_call: TRBJ2-4

cdr3_aa: ASSTAPGQGRSGANVLT
v_call: TRBV5-4
j_call: TRBJ2-6

cdr3_aa: ASSFFPDRGYEQY
v_call: TRBV7-9
j_call: TRBJ2-7

cdr3_aa: ASSNTGTGYYEQY
v_call: TRBV6-5
j_call: TRBJ2-7

cdr3_aa: ASSGGRGSATYEQY
v_call: TRBV28
j_call: TRBJ2-7

cdr3_aa: ASSLTLGRDVEQY
v_call: TRBV7-6
j_call: TRBJ2-7

cdr3_aa: ASSLAGVNEQF
v_call: TRBV5-1
j_call: TRBJ2-1

cdr3_aa: ATSRDLVDEQF
v_call: TRBV15
j_call: TRBJ2-1

cdr3_aa: AWSVLRARPYEQY
v_call: TRBV30
j_call: TRBJ2-7

cdr3_aa: ASSFRGQRELGYNEQF
v_call: TRBV27
j_call: TRBJ2-1

cdr3_aa: ASSSGVGNTIY
v_call: TRBV27
j_call: TRBJ1-3

cdr3_aa: ASSEYGHTHTEAF
v_call: TRBV10-2
j_call: TRBJ1-1

cdr3_aa: ASSRSHSGERESYNEQF
v_call: TRBV9
j_call: TRBJ2-1

cdr3_aa: ASIPGTSGYNEQF
v_call: TRBV27
j_call: TRBJ2-1

cdr3_aa: ASKTDSETNEKLF
v_call: TRBV2
j_call: TRBJ1-4

cdr3_aa: ASSPTPGQGATYQPQH
v_call: TRBV18
j_call: TRBJ1-5

cdr3_aa: ASSQHRVGYEQY
v_call: TRBV4-2
j_call: TRBJ2-7

cdr3_aa: ASRSAGSRSNQPQH
v_call: TRBV28
j_call: TRBJ1-5

cdr3_aa: ASSLRSVEGDLTEAF
v_call: TRBV7-9
j_call: TRBJ1-1

cdr3_aa: ASARLAVSTDTQY
v_call: TRBV6-1
j_call: TRBJ2-3

cdr3_aa: SVGEGRGGELF
v_call: TRBV29-1
j_call: TRBJ2-2

cdr3_aa: ASSQRITEGNYGYT
v_call: TRBV4-1
j_call: TRBJ1-2

cdr3_aa: ASSWTSSMTDTQY
v_call: TRBV4-1
j_call: TRBJ2-3

cdr3_aa: ASSFGGSTDTQY
v_call: TRBV5-6
j_call: TRBJ2-3

cdr3_aa: ASSFDGGGTDTQY
v_call: TRBV7-9
j_call: TRBJ2-3

cdr3_aa: ASSLDGSSGNTIY
v_call: TRBV11-3
j_call: TRBJ1-3

cdr3_aa: ASSQVSGLAGVGEQY
v_call: TRBV4-1
j_call: TRBJ2-7

cdr3_aa: ASSMPGTASVGYT
v_call: TRBV5-4
j_call: TRBJ1-2

cdr3_aa: ASSPSLDEGIKETQY
v_call: TRBV9
j_call: TRBJ2-5

cdr3_aa: ASSQNGRSSGGETQY
v_call: TRBV18
j_call: TRBJ2-5

cdr3_aa: ASSLGQTYEQY
v_call: TRBV11-2
j_call: TRBJ2-7

cdr3_aa: ASRTVGLYGYT
v_call: TRBV2
j_call: TRBJ1-2

cdr3_aa: ASSLKPPWREQY
v_call: TRBV7-9
j_call: TRBJ2-7

cdr3_aa: ASSLTGGAEAF
v_call: TRBV28
j_call: TRBJ1-1

cdr3_aa: ASSLLTSGSAADTQY
v_call: TRBV27
j_call: TRBJ2-3

cdr3_aa: AWSRDFYEQY
v_call: TRBV30
j_call: TRBJ2-7

cdr3_aa: ASSKDRGNEQF
v_call: TRBV4-1
j_call: TRBJ2-1

cdr3_aa: ASSVNQYNEQF
v_call: TRBV2
j_call: TRBJ2-1

cdr3_aa: ASSLGGVQETQY
v_call: TRBV5-1
j_call: TRBJ2-5

cdr3_aa: ASSYDRSSGGYT
v_call: TRBV5-1
j_call: TRBJ1-2

cdr3_aa: SVVGTADMNTEAF
v_call: TRBV29-1
j_call: TRBJ1-1

cdr3_aa: AWSNGLAGTDTQY
v_call: TRBV30
j_call: TRBJ2-3

cdr3_aa: ASSLPKTAKDGYT
v_call: TRBV28
j_call: TRBJ1-2

cdr3_aa: SVVKTRDRGIEATEAF
v_call: TRBV29-1
j_call: TRBJ1-1

cdr3_aa: ASTPPGGTDTQY
v_call: TRBV28
j_call: TRBJ2-3

cdr3_aa: ASSEAAGGGPSSYNEQF
v_call: TRBV6-1
j_call: TRBJ2-1

cdr3_aa: ASSENQGRATEAF
v_call: TRBV2
j_call: TRBJ1-1